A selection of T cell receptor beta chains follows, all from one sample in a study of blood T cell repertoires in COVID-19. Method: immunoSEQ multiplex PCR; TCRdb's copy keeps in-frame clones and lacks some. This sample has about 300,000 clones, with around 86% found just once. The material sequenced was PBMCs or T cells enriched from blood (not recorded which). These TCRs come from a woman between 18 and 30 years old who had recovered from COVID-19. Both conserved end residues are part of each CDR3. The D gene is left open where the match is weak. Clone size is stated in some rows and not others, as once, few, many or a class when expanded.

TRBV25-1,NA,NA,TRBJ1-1,CASRDFGKSDSEAFF,TGTGCCAGCAGGGACTTCGGTAAATCGGACTCTGAAGCTTTCTTT
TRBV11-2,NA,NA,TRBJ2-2,CASFTSEGTGELFF,TGTGCCAGCTTCACTTCTGAGGGAACCGGGGAGCTGTTTTTT
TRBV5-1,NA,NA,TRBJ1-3,CASSFLSGASGNTIYF,TGCGCCAGCAGCTTTCTATCAGGGGCGTCTGGAAACACCATATATTTT
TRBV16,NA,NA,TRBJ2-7,CASSLRGVYEQYF,TGTGCCAGCAGCCTAAGGGGTGTATACGAGCAGTACTTC
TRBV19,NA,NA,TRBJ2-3,CASSIGRVGDTQYF,TGTGCCAGTAGTATAGGGAGGGTTGGAGATACGCAGTATTTT
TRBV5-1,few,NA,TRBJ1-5,CASSGGLGQPQHF,TGCGCCAGCAGCGGGGGGTTAGGTCAGCCCCAGCATTTT
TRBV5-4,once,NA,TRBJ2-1,CASSLFDGSNYEQFF,TGTGCCAGCAGCTTGTTCGACGGGAGCAACTATGAGCAGTTCTTC
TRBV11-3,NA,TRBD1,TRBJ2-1,CASSLRTGSSYNEQFF,TGTGCCAGCAGCTTAAGGACAGGGAGCTCCTACAATGAGCAGTTCTTC
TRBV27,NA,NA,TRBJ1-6,CASSLSGSSYNSPLHF,TGTGCCAGCAGTTTATCCGGGAGCTCCTATAATTCACCCCTCCACTTT
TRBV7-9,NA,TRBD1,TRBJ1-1,CASSSRRDRVLDTTF,TGTGCCAGCAGCTCACGCCGGGACAGGGTGTTGGATACGACTTTT
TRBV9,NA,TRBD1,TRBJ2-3,CASSPGQASTDTQYF,TGTGCCAGCAGTCCGGGACAGGCTAGCACAGATACGCAGTATTTT
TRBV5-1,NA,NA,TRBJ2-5,CASSLQLGFQETQYF,TGCGCCAGCAGCTTGCAACTCGGGTTCCAAGAGACCCAGTACTTC
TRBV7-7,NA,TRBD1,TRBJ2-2,CASSVPPGQGPGELFF,TGTGCCAGCAGCGTCCCTCCGGGACAGGGGCCCGGGGAGCTGTTTTTT
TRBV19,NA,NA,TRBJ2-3,CASSIRSGHNTDTQYF,TGTGCCAGTAGTATTAGATCAGGGCATAATACAGATACGCAGTATTTT
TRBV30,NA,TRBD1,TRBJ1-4,CAWSLQGGEKLFF,TGTGCCTGGAGTTTACAGGGGGGTGAAAAACTGTTTTTT
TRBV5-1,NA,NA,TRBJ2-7,CASAGDSYEQYF,TGCGCCAGCGCAGGGGACTCCTACGAGCAGTACTTC
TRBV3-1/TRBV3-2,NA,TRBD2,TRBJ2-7,CASSQGGTSLHEQYF,TGTGCCAGCAGCCAAGGGGGGACTAGTCTCCACGAGCAGTACTTC
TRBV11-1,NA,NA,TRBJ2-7,CASSQDGAYEQYF,TGTGCCAGCAGCCAGGACGGGGCCTACGAGCAGTACTTC
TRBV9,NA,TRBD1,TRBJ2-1,CASSVDGTGGRDEQFF,TGTGCCAGCAGCGTAGACGGGACAGGGGGCAGGGATGAGCAGTTCTTC
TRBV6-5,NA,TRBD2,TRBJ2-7,CASSYAPGGRYEQYF,TGTGCCAGCAGTTATGCTCCGGGAGGAAGGTACGAGCAGTACTTC
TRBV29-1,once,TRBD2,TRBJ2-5,CSVGPSPGLAGGPGETQYF,TGCAGCGTTGGGCCCTCCCCGGGACTAGCGGGAGGGCCGGGAGAGACCCAGTACTTC
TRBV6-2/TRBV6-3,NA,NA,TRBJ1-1,CASSHRLPAYDTEAFF,TGTGCCAGCAGTCACCGCTTACCAGCGTATGACACTGAAGCTTTCTTT
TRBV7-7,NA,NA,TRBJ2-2,CASSLEVEVGELFF,TGTGCCAGCAGCTTAGAGGTAGAGGTCGGGGAGCTGTTTTTT
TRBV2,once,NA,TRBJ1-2,CASILLRTVNYGYTF,TGTGCCAGCATTCTTCTACGGACAGTAAACTATGGCTACACCTTC
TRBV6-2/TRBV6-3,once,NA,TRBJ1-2,CASSYGLGAHGYTF,TGTGCCAGCAGTTATGGATTGGGGGCGCATGGCTACACCTTC
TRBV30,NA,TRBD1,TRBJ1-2,CAWSAHTGTGNRGYTF,TGTGCCTGGAGTGCGCACACCGGGACAGGAAACCGCGGCTACACCTTC